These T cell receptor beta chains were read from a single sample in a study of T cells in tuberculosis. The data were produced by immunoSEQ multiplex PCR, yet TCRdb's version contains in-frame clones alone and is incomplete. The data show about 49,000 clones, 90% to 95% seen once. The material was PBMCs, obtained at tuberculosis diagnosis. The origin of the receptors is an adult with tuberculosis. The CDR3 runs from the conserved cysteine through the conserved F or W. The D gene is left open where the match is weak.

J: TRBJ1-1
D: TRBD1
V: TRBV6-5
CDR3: CASRDRVGVTEAFF
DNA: TGTGCCAGCAGAGACAGGGTAGGTGTCACTGAAGCTTTCTTT

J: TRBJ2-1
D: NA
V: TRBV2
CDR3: CASSSGKTSSYNEQFF
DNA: TGTGCCAGCTCGTCAGGGAAGACAAGCTCCTACAATGAGCAGTTCTTC

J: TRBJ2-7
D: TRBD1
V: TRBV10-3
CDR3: CAIRSDRGNNEQYF
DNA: TGTGCCATCAGATCGGACAGGGGGAATAACGAGCAGTACTTC

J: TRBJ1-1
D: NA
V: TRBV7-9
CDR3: CASSLALNSLNTEAFF
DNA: TGTGCCAGCAGCTTAGCGCTTAACAGCCTGAACACTGAAGCTTTCTTT

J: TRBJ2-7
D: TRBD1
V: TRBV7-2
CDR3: CASSDPGQPNMEQYF
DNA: TGTGCCAGCAGCGACCCGGGACAGCCAAATATGGAGCAGTACTTC

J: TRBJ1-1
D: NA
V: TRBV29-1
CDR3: CSGRTKGTEAFF
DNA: TGCAGCGGACGGACCAAGGGGACTGAAGCTTTCTTT

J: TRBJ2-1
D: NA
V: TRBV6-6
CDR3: CASSYPIRELYNEQFF
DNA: TGTGCCAGCAGTTACCCCATACGGGAGCTTTACAATGAGCAGTTCTTC

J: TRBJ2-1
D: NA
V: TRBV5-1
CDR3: CASSLLTDYNEQFF
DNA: TGCGCCAGCAGCTTGCTGACAGACTACAATGAGCAGTTCTTC

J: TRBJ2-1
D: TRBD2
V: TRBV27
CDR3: CASSLSGGLAGYNEQFF
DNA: TGTGCCAGCAGTTTGTCCGGAGGACTAGCGGGTTACAATGAGCAGTTCTTC

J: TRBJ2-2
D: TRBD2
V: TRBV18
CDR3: CASSPYSGVAGNHRELFF
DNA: TGTGCCAGCTCACCTTACTCCGGTGTAGCGGGAAATCACCGGGAGCTGTTTTTT

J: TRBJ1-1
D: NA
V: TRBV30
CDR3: CAWSEYSPPEAFF
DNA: TGTGCCTGGAGCGAGTATTCCCCTCCTGAAGCTTTCTTT

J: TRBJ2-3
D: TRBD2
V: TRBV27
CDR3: CASSGLAGPLGDTQYF
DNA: TGTGCCAGCAGTGGCCTAGCGGGACCCCTAGGTGATACGCAGTATTTT

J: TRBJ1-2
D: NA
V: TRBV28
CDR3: CASSLQQVYTF
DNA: TGTGCCAGCAGTTTACAACAAGTCTACACCTTC

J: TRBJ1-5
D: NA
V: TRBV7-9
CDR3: CASSLGRNQPQHF
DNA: TGTGCCAGCAGCTTAGGGAGGAATCAGCCCCAGCATTTT

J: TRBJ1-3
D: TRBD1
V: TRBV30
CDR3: CAWDRVYSGNTIYF
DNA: TGTGCCTGGGACAGGGTTTACTCTGGAAACACCATATATTTT

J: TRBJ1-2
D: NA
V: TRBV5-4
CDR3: CASSGGVGQTYGYTF
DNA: TGTGCCAGCAGTGGTGGTGTTGGACAGACCTATGGCTACACCTTC

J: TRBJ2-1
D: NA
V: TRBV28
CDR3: CASSSRRRRPGGGNEQFF
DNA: TGTGCCAGCAGTTCCCGGCGCCGCAGGCCAGGAGGCGGGAATGAGCAGTTCTTC

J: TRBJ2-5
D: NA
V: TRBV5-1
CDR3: CASSFTGEVETQYF
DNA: TGCGCCAGCAGCTTCACGGGGGAGGTAGAGACCCAGTACTTC

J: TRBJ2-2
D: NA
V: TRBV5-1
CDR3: CASSLSTANTGELFF
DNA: TGCGCCAGCAGCTTGAGCACCGCTAACACCGGGGAGCTGTTTTTT

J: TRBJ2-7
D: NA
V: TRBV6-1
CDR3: CANSFYGDSSYEQYF
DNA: TGTGCCAACAGTTTCTACGGGGATAGCTCCTACGAGCAGTACTTC